The entry below gives a single T cell receptor (beta chain) sequence along with its context. This clonotype was recorded at least ten times. It lacks a known antigen. Base qualities are not at hand, and no much larger clone is one base apart. As encoded in the germline V gene (reference sequence), CDR1 is SEHNR while CDR2 is FQNEAQ. The CDR3 runs 13 amino acids, cysteine and phenylalanine included. Only the CDR3 portion is preserved as DNA: 39 bases, with reading frame beginning at the first base. Cut back by 4 bases and 5 bases, the V and J ends lie 9 bases apart. The data belong to a study of regulatory T cells in long-lasting Graves disease (dated by TCRdb to about 2021). Some background on the complete study: Antithyroid drugs had been taken for less than 3 months by newly diagnosed Graves' disease patients. Patients with persistent Graves' disease were compared with patients with newly diagnosed Graves' disease using TCR sequencing and RNA sequencing of peripheral blood. The study was registered as a clinical trial and conducted in China. TCR sequencing covered some 13 persistent and approximately 20 newly diagnosed Graves' disease patients, some 35 samples in total. General study outcomes and caveats: Compared with newly diagnosed patients, persistent Graves' disease patients had lower TCR Shannon entropy and fewer highly expanded clones, which suggests clonal expansion. TRBV28, TRBJ1-2 and TRBJ2-5 were preferentially used in persistent disease, while TRBV20-1 and TRBJ2-1 were favored in newly diagnosed disease. The authors noted that the small sample size was a limitation that may lower accuracy. More public clonotypes were shared among persistent patients (under 3,000) than among newly diagnosed patients (just under 1,000). Only the TCR beta chain was sequenced and analyzed. Because the primary lesion, thyroid tissue, could not be accessed, the study looked at peripheral blood alone.

Libraries were built with multiplex PCR. The instrument was an Illumina HiSeq 4000. CDR3 regions were amplified by Arm-PCR with iRepertoire HTBI primers to construct TCR beta libraries. PCR products were gel purified before sequencing. Per the original workflow: Gene usage analysis of CDR3 amino acid clonotypes used the roughly 60 TRBV and some 13 TRBJ segments found across samples. COPE and FqMerger were used to merge the filtered high-quality paired reads into contigs. BLAST was used to align contigs to the IMGT TRBV, TRBD and TRBJ reference genes, and CDR3 was defined following IMGT. Any clonotype with a frequency above 0.1% was counted as a highly expanded clone. Shannon entropy served as the measure of repertoire diversity, while the Gini coefficient captured V-J evenness. Public clonotypes were defined as clonotypes shared by more than one individual. The public reads were reanalyzed by TCRdb: fastp trimming at Q25, MiXCR alignment, in-frame beta chains only. Rows with a matching CDR3 protein are joined into one entry that keeps the most common DNA and genes. TCRdb, rather than the study authors, made the V and J calls. A total of 350,000 to 500,000 distinct CDR3 sequences appear in this sample, 13% to 15% of them only once. Together, the top ten hold 17% of the sample.

In light of the paper, this sample's time point label describes: newly diagnosed GD, antithyroid drugs for less than 3 months. RNA was extracted from PBMCs in TRIzol for both TCR sequencing and RNA sequencing. The diagnosis of Graves' disease followed American Thyroid Association guidelines. Patients were recruited from an endocrinology department in Xi'an, China. From each patient, around 9 milliliters of peripheral blood was collected into an EDTA anticoagulant tube. Ficoll Paque Plus density gradient separation was used to isolate PBMCs, and no further T cell sorting was done. RNA quality was checked with an Agilent 2100 Bioanalyzer and agarose gel, and concentration with a NanoDrop 2000. This same sample was also taken into another study, of T cells in Graves' hyperthyroidism and ophthalmopathy. As the second study states: Stable Graves' hyperthyroidism was defined as the absence of progression to ophthalmopathy over 18 months of follow-up. Hyperthyroidism patients were aged 18 to 65 years and newly diagnosed, with disease duration of less than 2 months. The study excluded patients with uncontrolled infections, other autoimmune diseases, pregnancy or lactation. Diagnoses relied on clinical symptoms, serum thyroxine and TRAb, thyroid ultrasound and orbital computed tomography. The first round of RT-PCR for the TCR CDR3 was performed with the HTBI primer set and the Qiagen OneStep RT-PCR kit. Most expanded thyroid clonotypes (frequency above 0.001) were also detected in blood, a finding suggesting that blood repertoires may reflect thyroid immune responses. Ophthalmopathy was separated from stable hyperthyroidism by a 13 V-J signature model, with over 85% sensitivity and about 84% specificity obtained in cross-validation and 80%/75% obtained in testing. In validation, the model predicted progression to ophthalmopathy with approximately 71% sensitivity and less than 80% specificity, a median of around six months before onset. To identify distinguishing TCR V-J signatures, a discovery cohort of 100 patients was used, comprising 40 to 45 with Graves' ophthalmopathy and under 60 with stable Graves' hyperthyroidism. An independent validation cohort of around 19 hyperthyroidism patients and about 16 patients who later progressed to ophthalmopathy tested prospective prediction of ophthalmopathy. The 100 discovery patients were randomly split 7:3 into training and test sets. In addition, the study compared T-cell repertoires in thyroid tissue and in blood from several Graves' hyperthyroidism patients. After blood sampling, hyperthyroidism patients were treated with methimazole at a starting dose of 30 mg daily, and ophthalmopathy patients were treated with high-dose intravenous methylprednisolone. The libraries were constructed in a second round of multiplex PCR and then size-selected and purified. Libraries were sequenced paired-end with 100 bp reads on an Illumina HiSeq2000. SOAPnuke was used to process the raw data, with reads discarded if the reads contained adapters or uncalled bases, had a mean Phred below 15, or lacked an exact constant-primer or identifier match. COPE v1.2.5 was used to merge the high-quality paired reads, and each unique nucleotide sequence was defined as a clonotype. MiTCR v1.1 was used to align the clonotypes against IMGT TRBV, TRBD and TRBJ reference segments. Analysis was restricted to V-J combinations with a frequency above 0.0001, which covered 99.2% of repertoires. The TCS score was defined as F50 (clonal expansion) divided by E x V (chaos), with BLOSUM62-based TCRdist calculated between CDR3 peptides within each V-J. Welch's t-statistics and random forest reduced around 550 V-J features to roughly 13, which were used in a naive Bayes classifier (R e1071). Sample size was not statistically predetermined, and blinding of investigators to group allocation was not performed. According to the paper, TCR Vbeta CDR3 sequencing was carried out on about 140 peripheral blood samples, which came from under 50 ophthalmopathy, some 73 hyperthyroidism and 17 progressor patients.

The sequence joins TRBV7-9 to TRBJ2-1; perhaps TRBD1 is the D gene, with 5 bases matching. This receptor was identified in a woman aged 45-60 years with Graves disease. Donor details come from another sample of the same person, matched by shared clones. Sample: peripheral blood mononuclear cells (PBMCs), taken at new diagnosis, from a patient treated with antithyroid drugs. In nucleotide form, the sequence is TGTGCCAGCAGCTCCGACAGAGACAATGAGCAGTTCTTC. This gives the protein CASSSDRDNEQFF.